The clone carrying this T cell receptor (beta chain) showed up just a few times. As yet, its antigen is unknown. The data were taken from a study of beta chain features in type 1 diabetes. Looking at the study overall: Examined across all samples were about 110,000,000 sorted cells. Study conclusions and caveats: Highly expressing activated T cells could be over-counted with a cDNA template. These data did not resolve whether HLA type affects TCRB rearrangement.

Germline V gene lookup returns CDR1 SGHRS and CDR2 YFSETQ. The CDR3 loop spans 18 amino acids. V trimming: 4 bases; J trimming: 1 base; junction bases outside the gene matches: 13. Expressed TCRB transcripts were sequenced because the isolated RNA had all been reverse transcribed beforehand. TCRdb's table, derived via immunoSEQ multiplex PCR, lists solely in-frame clones and lacks some. The data hold under 250,000 clones, with 12% to 15% observed a single time. The chain couples TRBV5-1 to TRBJ1-1, with 10 bases that match TRBD1. The source of this sequence is a woman between 40 and 55 years old in good health. Sample: naive CD4+ T cells from blood. The CDR3 here is CASSLLLRTGGANTEAFF. CDR3 DNA: TGCGCCAGCAGCCTGCTCCTTCGGACAGGGGGGGCGAACACTGAAGCTTTCTTT.